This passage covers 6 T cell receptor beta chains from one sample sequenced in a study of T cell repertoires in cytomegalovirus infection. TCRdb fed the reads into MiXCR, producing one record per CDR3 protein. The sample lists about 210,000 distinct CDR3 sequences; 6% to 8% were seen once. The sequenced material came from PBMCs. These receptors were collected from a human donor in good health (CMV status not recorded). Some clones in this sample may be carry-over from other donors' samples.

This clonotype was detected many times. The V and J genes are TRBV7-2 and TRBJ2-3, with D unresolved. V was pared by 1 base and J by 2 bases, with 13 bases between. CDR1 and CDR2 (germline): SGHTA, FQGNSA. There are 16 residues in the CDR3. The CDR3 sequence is CASSLVSTKPTDTQYF. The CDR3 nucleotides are TGTGCCAGCAGCTTAGTGTCCACTAAGCCCACAGATACGCAGTATTTT.

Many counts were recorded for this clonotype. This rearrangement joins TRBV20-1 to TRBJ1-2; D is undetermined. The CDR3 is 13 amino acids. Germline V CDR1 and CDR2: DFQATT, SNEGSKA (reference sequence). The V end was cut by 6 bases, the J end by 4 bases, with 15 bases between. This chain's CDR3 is CSAITDTTYGYTF. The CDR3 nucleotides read TGCAGTGCCATCACCGACACGACCTATGGCTACACCTTC.

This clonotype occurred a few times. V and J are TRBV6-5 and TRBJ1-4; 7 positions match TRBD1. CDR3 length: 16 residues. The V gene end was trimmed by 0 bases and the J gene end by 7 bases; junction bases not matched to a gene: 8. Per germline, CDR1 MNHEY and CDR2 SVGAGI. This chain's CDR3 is CASSYSSAGGLEKLFF. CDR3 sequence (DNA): TGTGCCAGCAGTTACTCCTCAGCAGGGGGGCTTGAAAAACTGTTTTTT.

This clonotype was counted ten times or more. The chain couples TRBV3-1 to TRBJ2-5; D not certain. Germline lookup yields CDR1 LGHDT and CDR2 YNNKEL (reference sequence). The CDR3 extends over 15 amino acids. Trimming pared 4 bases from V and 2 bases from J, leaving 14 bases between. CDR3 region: CASSLDPRPQETQYF. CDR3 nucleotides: TGTGCCAGCAGCCTGGACCCTAGGCCGCAAGAGACCCAGTACTTC.

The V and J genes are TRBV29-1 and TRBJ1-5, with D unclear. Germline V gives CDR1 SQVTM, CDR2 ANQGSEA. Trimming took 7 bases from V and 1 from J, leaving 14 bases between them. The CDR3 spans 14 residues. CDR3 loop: CSAEGPGSNQPQHF. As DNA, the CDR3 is TGCAGCGCCGAGGGTCCGGGAAGCAATCAGCCCCAGCATTTT.

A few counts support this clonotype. This CDR3 is CSAGGLHGADTQYF. In nucleotides, the CDR3 is TGCAGTGCTGGGGGACTCCATGGGGCAGATACGCAGTATTTT. The chain has TRBV20-1 and TRBJ2-3; maybe TRBD2 (6 bases). The germline V gene encodes CDR1 DFQATT and CDR2 SNEGSKA (reference sequence). Trimming pared 5 bases from V and 4 bases from J, leaving 16 bases between. The CDR3 contains 14 residues.